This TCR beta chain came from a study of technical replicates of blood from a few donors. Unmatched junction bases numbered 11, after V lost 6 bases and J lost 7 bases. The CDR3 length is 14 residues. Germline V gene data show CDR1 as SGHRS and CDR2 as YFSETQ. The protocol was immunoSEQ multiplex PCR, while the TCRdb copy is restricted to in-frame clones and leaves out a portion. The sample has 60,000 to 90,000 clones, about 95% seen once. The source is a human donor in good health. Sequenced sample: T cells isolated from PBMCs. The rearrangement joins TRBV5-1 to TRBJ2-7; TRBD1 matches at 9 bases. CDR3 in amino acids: CASTRLQGAGEQYF. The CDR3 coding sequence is TGCGCCAGCACCCGGTTACAGGGGGCAGGGGAGCAGTACTTC. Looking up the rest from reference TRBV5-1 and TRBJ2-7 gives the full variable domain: KAGVTQTPRYLIKTRGQQVTLSCSPISGHRSVSWYQQTPGQGLQFLFEYFSETQRNKGNFPGRFSGRQFSNSRSEMNVSTLELGDSALYLCASTRLQGAGEQYFGPGTRLTVT.